These 32 T cell receptor beta chains share one sample of origin, sequenced in a study of tumour-infiltrating T cells in Burkitt lymphoma. Clones were read by immunoSEQ multiplex PCR, and TCRdb kept only the in-frame ones, dropping some. The sample carries 13,000 to 15,000 clones, more than 70% recorded once. Sequencing was performed on tumor tissue. The receptors originated from a human donor with diffuse large B-cell lymphoma.

This chain links TRBV6-6 with TRBJ2-1, with D tentatively TRBD1 (6 bases). V was cut by 5 bases and J by 2 bases, with 16 bases left in between. This CDR3 spans 16 amino acids. The germline CDR1 and CDR2 sequences are MNHNY and SVGAGI (reference sequence). CDR3 in amino acids: CASSTMNWGPYNEQFF. CDR3 coding DNA: TGTGCCAGCAGTACCATGAACTGGGGGCCCTACAATGAGCAGTTCTTC.

V gene TRBV19 combines with J gene TRBJ1-4; 7 bases are shared with TRBD1. This CDR3 has 13 residues. V trimming: 6 bases; J trimming: 12 bases; junction bases outside the gene matches: 10. From germline, CDR1 is LNHDA and CDR2 SQIVND (reference sequence). Here the CDR3 reads CASSYRDRNQLFF. The CDR3 nucleotides are TGTGCCAGTAGCTACCGGGACAGAAATCAACTGTTTTTT.

V and J are TRBV6-6 and TRBJ1-2, with 10 bases identical to TRBD1. CDR1 is MNHNY, CDR2 SVGAGI, per germline (reference sequence). J gave up 2 bases and V 5 bases, and 2 bases lay outside the gene matches. CDR3 length: 14 residues. CDR3 coding DNA: TGTGCCAGCAGTGCGGGACAGGGGAACTATGGCTACACCTTC. Protein product: CASSAGQGNYGYTF.

The CDR3 nucleotides read TGTGCCAGCAGCTTCGACAGGGATCGGTACGTC. This translates into CASSFDRDRYV. The chain joins TRBV9 to TRBJ2-7; 7 positions match TRBD1. The ends lost 4 bases at V and 12 bases at J; junction bases unmatched: 7. The CDR3 runs to 11 residues. Germline lookup yields CDR1 SGDLS and CDR2 YYNGEE.

V is TRBV5-1 and J is TRBJ2-5; a weak D match, TRBD1 (6 bases). The CDR3 runs 16 residues. CDR1 SGHRS and CDR2 YFSETQ come from the germline V gene. The V end lost 0 bases, the J end lost 3 bases, and 15 bases lay between the germline ends. The CDR3 is CASSLAVTGFEETQYF. In nucleotides, the CDR3 is TGCGCCAGCAGCTTGGCCGTTACAGGGTTCGAAGAGACCCAGTACTTC.

The chain joins TRBV10-1 to TRBJ1-2; D is unresolved. The CDR3 has 13 residues. V was pared by 3 bases and J by 5 bases, with 10 bases between. Germline assignment: CDR1 WNHNN and CDR2 SYGVQD (reference sequence). CDR3: CASSEETSYGYTF. The CDR3 nucleotides are TGCGCCAGCAGTGAAGAAACCTCTTATGGCTACACCTTC.

This chain connects TRBV28 to TRBJ2-2; 7 nucleotides line up with TRBD2. V gave up 2 bases and J gave up 4 bases; unmatched junction bases: 4. The germline CDR1 and CDR2 sequences are MDHEN and SYDVKM. This CDR3 is built from 15 residues. CDR3 coding DNA: TGTGCCAGCAGTTTACTAGCGGAGATCACCGGGGAGCTGTTTTTT. Protein product: CASSLLAEITGELFF.

The V and J genes are TRBV5-1 and TRBJ2-7, with 9 bases lining up with TRBD1. This CDR3 region has 15 residues. Trimming at V came to 3 bases and at J to 4 bases, leaving 8 bases not matched to a gene. CDR1 is SGHRS and CDR2 is YFSETQ in the germline V gene. The CDR3 DNA reads TGCGCCAGCAGCTCCTCCCCGGGACAGGGTTACGAGCAGTACGTC. It encodes CASSSSPGQGYEQYV.

The rearrangement links TRBV7-6 to TRBJ2-3, with 7 bases identical to TRBD1. Germline CDR1 reads SGHVS; CDR2 reads FNYEAQ. This CDR3 is 15 amino acids long. With V trimmed by 1 base and J by 3 bases, 4 bases remained unmatched. The CDR3 sequence: CASSLGHRGTDTQYF. CDR3 in DNA: TGTGCCAGCAGCTTAGGGCACAGGGGTACAGATACGCAGTATTTT.

The gene calls are TRBV27 and TRBJ1-5; D unresolved. This CDR3 has 14 residues. Germline CDR1 MNHEY, CDR2 SMNVEV (reference sequence). The ends were cut back, 7 bases at V and 7 bases at J, with 17 bases in the middle. CDR3 bases: TGTGCCAGCAAAAAACGGGGAGTAGAACAGCCCCAGCATTTT. The encoded protein is CASKKRGVEQPQHF.

In this sample, this clone is medium-sized (0.01 to 0.1%). The rearrangement joins TRBV5-6 to TRBJ2-5; 8 nucleotides match TRBD1. Germline V CDR1 and CDR2: SGHDT, YYEEEE. This CDR3 comprises 15 residues. V lost 4 bases, J lost 5 bases, and 10 bases stayed unmatched. The CDR3 spells CASSARQGRWETQYF. The CDR3 DNA reads as TGTGCCAGCAGCGCCCGACAGGGGAGATGGGAGACCCAGTACTTC.

The chain carries TRBV10-3 and TRBJ2-2; possible D gene TRBD1, 6 bases. Germline-derived CDR1 and CDR2 are ENHRY and SYGVKD. The V and J ends lost 2 bases and 7 bases respectively, with 14 bases between them. CDR3 length equals 15 residues. CDR3 residues: CAISEGQLGSGELFF. CDR3 nucleotide sequence: TGTGCCATCAGTGAGGGACAGCTCGGAAGCGGGGAGCTGTTTTTT.

J is TRBJ2-5 and V is TRBV23-1, with 7 bases lining up with TRBD1. TRBV23-1 is an ORF, and what it does is uncertain. CDR3 length: 19 residues. The ends lost 0 bases at V and 0 bases at J; junction bases unmatched: 13. CDR3 sequence (DNA): TGCGCCAGCAGTCAATCGTTGAGGGACAGCCATTGGTACCAAGAGACCCAGTACTTC. The encoded protein is CASSQSLRDSHWYQETQYF.

V usage is TRBV9 and J usage is TRBJ1-2; maybe TRBD1 (5 bases). Germline loops: CDR1 SGDLS, CDR2 YYNGEE. V was clipped by 0 bases and J by 4 bases, with 13 bases between them. This CDR3 is 15 amino acids long. CDR3 sequence reads: CASSVGAGTVYGYTF. DNA for the CDR3: TGTGCCAGCAGCGTAGGGGCCGGGACGGTCTATGGCTACACCTTC.

This rearrangement joins TRBV15 to TRBJ1-5; D gene uncertain. V was shortened by 0 bases and J by 10 bases, with 22 bases between the two germline ends. This CDR3 has 17 amino acids. Germline V gene data show CDR1 as LNHNV and CDR2 as YYDKDF (reference sequence). The CDR3 here is CATSRDPRELPFDPQHF. CDR3 nucleotide sequence: TGTGCCACCAGCAGAGATCCTCGAGAGCTCCCGTTTGATCCCCAGCATTTT.

The chain joins TRBV6-1 to TRBJ1-5, with TRBD1 matching over 8 bases. Germline V gene data show CDR1 as MNHNS and CDR2 as SASEGT. The CDR3 length is 16 residues. V trimming: 2 bases; J trimming: 3 bases; junction bases outside the gene matches: 6. The CDR3 sequence is CASSEPETGVNQPQHF. DNA for the CDR3: TGTGCCAGCAGTGAACCGGAGACAGGGGTCAATCAGCCCCAGCATTTT.

There are a few counts of this clone. The same CDR3 can be traced to other DNA sequences in this sample. The chain couples TRBV4-1 to TRBJ2-7; no firm D call. Germline V gene lookup returns CDR1 MGHRA and CDR2 YSYEKL. Trimming left V 0 bases short and J 4 bases short, with 7 bases between. The CDR3 contains 13 residues. The chain's CDR3 is CASSQDRSYEQYF. CDR3 DNA sequence: TGCGCCAGCAGCCAAGATCGATCGTACGAGCAGTACTTC.

J is TRBJ1-5 and V is TRBV5-1, with a tentative D call TRBD1 (6 bases). CDR1 is SGHRS and CDR2 is YFSETQ in the germline V gene. The CDR3 consists of 14 residues. V was pared by 4 bases and J by 6 bases, with 14 bases between. The CDR3 sequence: CASSTTGMGQPQHF. Here the CDR3 DNA reads TGCGCCAGCAGCACAACAGGGATGGGTCAGCCCCAGCATTTT.

The chain combines TRBV5-1 with TRBJ2-2; D is perhaps TRBD1 (6 bases). The CDR3 spans 14 residues. Trimming removed 4 bases from V and 4 bases from J, with 11 bases in between. Germline values: CDR1 SGHRS, CDR2 YFSETQ. Written as DNA, the CDR3 is TGCGCCAGCAGCCAGGACAGTGCCACCGGGGAGCTGTTTTTT. This gives the protein CASSQDSATGELFF. The full variable domain, rest sourced from reference TRBV5-1 and TRBJ2-2, is KAGVTQTPRYLIKTRGQQVTLSCSPISGHRSVSWYQQTPGQGLQFLFEYFSETQRNKGNFPGRFSGRQFSNSRSEMNVSTLELGDSALYLCASSQDSATGELFFGEGSRLTVL.

V gene TRBV19 combines with J gene TRBJ1-2; 7 bases line up with TRBD1. Trimming at V came to 3 bases and at J to 2 bases, leaving 0 bases not matched to a gene. The CDR3 length is 13 residues. Germline lookup yields CDR1 LNHDA and CDR2 SQIVND (reference sequence). CDR3 in amino acids: CASSIRGNYGYTF. The CDR3 DNA is TGTGCCAGTAGTATCAGGGGGAACTATGGCTACACCTTC.

About this clone itself: An end of the junction differs from the germline gene, which may be a read error. This chain connects TRBV15 to TRBJ2-2; possible D gene TRBD1, 6 bases. The germline gives CDR1 LNHNV, CDR2 YYDKDF (reference sequence). The CDR3 has 17 amino acids. CDR3: CATTRLRVFQGTGELFF. The CDR3 DNA reads as TGTGCCACCACCAGACTTAGGGTATTCCAGGGGACCGGGGAGCTGTTTTTT.

This chain joins TRBV2 and TRBJ1-2; 11 bases agree with TRBD1. Looked up from germline, CDR1 is SNHLY and CDR2 is FYNNEI. The length of the CDR3 is 15 residues. With V trimmed by 6 bases and J by 1 base, 4 bases remained unmatched. The CDR3 reads CASRRTGGLNYGYTF. The CDR3 DNA reads TGTGCCAGCAGGCGGACAGGGGGCCTTAACTATGGCTACACCTTC.

V is TRBV5-4 and J is TRBJ2-1, with TRBD2 matching over 14 bases. This CDR3 has 18 residues. The germline V gene encodes CDR1 SGHNT and CDR2 YYREEE (reference sequence). J lost 0 bases, V lost 4 bases, and 6 bases had no gene match. The CDR3: CASSTGLAGGISYNEQFF. For the CDR3, the DNA is TGTGCCAGCAGCACCGGACTAGCGGGAGGCATCTCCTACAATGAGCAGTTCTTC.

The chain links TRBV5-6 to TRBJ2-7; 7 nucleotides line up with TRBD2. Trimming took 0 bases from V and 4 from J; bases not matched to a gene: 4. The germline V gene has CDR1 SGHDT and CDR2 YYEEEE. The CDR3 contains 14 residues. The DNA of the CDR3 is TGTGCCAGCAGCTTGGAAGGGAGGGTTTACGAGCAGTACTTC. Its translation: CASSLEGRVYEQYF.

The chain has TRBV25-1 and TRBJ1-5; 9 positions agree with TRBD1. Germline lookup yields CDR1 MGHDK and CDR2 SYGVNS. The CDR3 runs 16 residues. After removal of 7 bases from V and 2 bases from J, the junction contained 9 bases not matched to a gene. The CDR3 bases are TGTGCCAGCAAGGGACAGGGAGGTGGTGGCAATCAGCCCCAGCATTTT. Its translation: CASKGQGGGGNQPQHF. Full variable domain (outside the CDR3, taken from reference TRBV25-1 and TRBJ1-5): EADIYQTPRYLVIGTGKKITLECSQTMGHDKMYWYQQDPGMELHLIHYSYGVNSTEKGDLSSESTVSRIRTEHFPLTLESARPSHTSQYLCASKGQGGGGNQPQHFGDGTRLSIL.

This sequence joins TRBV12-5 and TRBJ1-4; tentatively, D is TRBD1 (6 bases). V lost 0 bases, J lost 7 bases, and 21 bases lay in between. CDR1 and CDR2 (germline): LGHNT, FRNRAP. This CDR3 has 18 residues. CDR3 sequence (DNA): TGTGCTAGTGGTTTGGTACTTACCGGGGGGCAACTTAGTGAAAAACTGTTTTTT. Protein product: CASGLVLTGGQLSEKLFF.

Within the sample, this clone is medium-sized. The gene calls are TRBV27 and TRBJ2-7; possible D gene TRBD1, 6 bases. Germline V CDR1 and CDR2: MNHEY, SMNVEV (reference sequence). Between the trimmed V and J ends, which lost 6 bases and 6 bases, there was a span of 12 bases. CDR3 size: 12 residues. The CDR3 region has the DNA TGTGCCAGCAGCGGGACATACGGCGAGCAGTACTTC. This sequence encodes CASSGTYGEQYF.

V is TRBV9 and J is TRBJ2-1; TRBD1 aligns across 8 bases. The germline CDR1 and CDR2 sequences are SGDLS and YYNGEE. The CDR3 covers 17 residues. V lost 2 bases and J lost 3; bases outside the gene matches: 10. CDR3 bases: TGTGCCAGCAGCGTTCGATCAGGGGGCGAGTTCTACAATGAGCAGTTCTTC. Translated, it gives CASSVRSGGEFYNEQFF.

The J gene is TRBJ2-7, the V gene TRBV4-2; 9 positions match TRBD2. V shed 0 bases and J 0 bases; nucleotides not matched to a gene: 3. Germline V gene lookup returns CDR1 LGHNA and CDR2 YNFKEQ. The CDR3 loop spans 16 amino acids. CDR3 nucleotide sequence: TGTGCCAGCAGCCAAGAGGGTAGCGGGAGCTCCTACGAGCAGTACTTC. The encoded protein is CASSQEGSGSSYEQYF.

The chain uses TRBV19 and TRBJ1-3, with D possibly matching TRBD1 (6 bases). The CDR3 runs to 12 residues. Trimming removed 11 bases at V and 0 bases at J, with 8 bases between. Germline-derived CDR1 and CDR2 are LNHDA and SQIVND (reference sequence). The CDR3 nucleotides are TGTGCCCGGGGGCGCTCTGGAAACACCATATATTTT. This gives the protein CARGRSGNTIYF. Variable domain in full (rest from reference TRBV19 and TRBJ1-3): DGGITQSPKYLFRKEGQNVTLSCEQNLNHDAMYWYRQDPGQGLRLIYYSQIVNDFQKGDIAEGYSVSREKKESFPLTVTSAQKNPTAFYLCARGRSGNTIYFGEGSWLTVV.

In its sample, this clone was seen once. J is TRBJ2-1 and V is TRBV4-1, with 8 bases that match TRBD2. Germline lookup yields CDR1 MGHRA and CDR2 YSYEKL. This CDR3 contains 18 residues. V lost 3 bases, J lost 3 bases, and 13 bases stayed unmatched. CDR3 in DNA: TGCGCCAGCAGCCACCGAAAGCAGCGGGAGCCCCTCTACAATGAGCAGTTCTTC. It encodes CASSHRKQREPLYNEQFF.

This clone is termed medium-sized. The V call is TRBV15, the J call TRBJ1-1; the D is unclear. This CDR3 is 16 amino acids long. Deletions cut 3 bases from V and 0 bases from J, with 14 bases between. The germline V gene has CDR1 LNHNV and CDR2 YYDKDF (reference sequence). The CDR3 DNA follows: TGTGCCACCAGCAGCCACCAAACCAAGATGAACACTGAAGCTTTCTTT. Translating it yields CATSSHQTKMNTEAFF.